Listed below are T cell receptor beta chains from one sample, sequenced in a study of radiotherapy plus CTLA-4 blockade in lung cancer. Produced via immunoSEQ multiplex PCR; TCRdb's table is partial and in-frame only. The data show around 70,000 clones, approximately 76% seen once. Sequences were derived from peripheral blood, sampled from a patient treated with radiotherapy plus ipilimumab. The receptor set was obtained from a human donor with non-small cell lung cancer whose response to radiotherapy plus ipilimumab could not be evaluated. Some clones in this sample may be carry-over from other donors' samples. CDR3s include the opening cysteine and the closing phenylalanine or tryptophan. Fields, in order: clone size, J gene, D gene, V gene, CDR3 protein, CDR3 DNA. A D gene is named only where the DNA matches it firmly. Some rows have no size entry. The others give once, few or many, or a class for an expanded clone.

clone_size: NA
j_call: TRBJ1-3
d_call: TRBD1
v_call: TRBV11-2
cdr3_aa: CASSRDRLAGNTIYF
cdr3_nt: TGTGCCAGCAGCCGGGACAGGTTGGCTGGAAACACCATATATTTT

clone_size: NA
j_call: TRBJ1-1
d_call: NA
v_call: TRBV18
cdr3_aa: CASSPPSGREYMNTEAFF
cdr3_nt: TGTGCCAGCTCACCACCCTCGGGCAGGGAATACATGAACACTGAAGCTTTCTTT

clone_size: NA
j_call: TRBJ2-1
d_call: TRBD1
v_call: TRBV6-5
cdr3_aa: CASSNGQGAYNEQFF
cdr3_nt: TGTGCCAGCAGCAATGGACAGGGGGCCTACAATGAGCAGTTCTTC

clone_size: NA
j_call: TRBJ2-7
d_call: TRBD1
v_call: TRBV7-9
cdr3_aa: CASSFFRDRTTYEQYF
cdr3_nt: TGTGCCAGCAGCTTCTTCCGGGACAGGACCACCTACGAGCAGTACTTC

clone_size: NA
j_call: TRBJ2-5
d_call: TRBD1
v_call: TRBV6-1
cdr3_aa: CASTLGQGVETQYF
cdr3_nt: TGTGCCAGCACTCTGGGACAGGGGGTGGAGACCCAGTACTTC

clone_size: once
j_call: TRBJ1-1
d_call: TRBD1
v_call: TRBV6-5
cdr3_aa: CASSPQGAEAFF
cdr3_nt: TGTGCCAGCAGCCCCCAGGGGGCTGAAGCTTTCTTT

clone_size: NA
j_call: TRBJ2-7
d_call: TRBD1
v_call: TRBV6-6
cdr3_aa: CASSYPGQGYEQYF
cdr3_nt: TGTGCCAGCAGTTACCCGGGACAGGGCTACGAGCAGTACTTC

clone_size: NA
j_call: TRBJ2-5
d_call: TRBD2
v_call: TRBV10-2
cdr3_aa: CASSLLAGEETQYF
cdr3_nt: TGCGCCAGCAGCCTTCTAGCGGGAGAAGAGACCCAGTACTTC

clone_size: NA
j_call: TRBJ1-3
d_call: TRBD1
v_call: TRBV6-5
cdr3_aa: CASSYSGTASGNTIYF
cdr3_nt: TGTGCCAGCAGTTACTCCGGGACAGCCTCTGGAAACACCATATATTTT

clone_size: NA
j_call: TRBJ2-3
d_call: NA
v_call: TRBV5-4
cdr3_aa: CASSFWTAGKDTQYF
cdr3_nt: TGTGCCAGCAGCTTTTGGACAGCTGGAAAAGATACGCAGTATTTT

clone_size: NA
j_call: TRBJ1-4
d_call: NA
v_call: TRBV5-4
cdr3_aa: CASSQGGTTNEKLFF
cdr3_nt: TGTGCCAGCAGCCAGGGTGGAACAACTAATGAAAAACTGTTTTTT

clone_size: NA
j_call: TRBJ1-1
d_call: NA
v_call: TRBV30
cdr3_aa: CAWGGIRANTEAFF
cdr3_nt: TGTGCCTGGGGGGGCATAAGAGCTAACACTGAAGCTTTCTTT

clone_size: few
j_call: TRBJ1-3
d_call: NA
v_call: TRBV18
cdr3_aa: CASSPRSSGNTIYF
cdr3_nt: TGTGCCAGCTCCCCCAGAAGTTCTGGAAACACCATATATTTT

clone_size: NA
j_call: TRBJ2-2
d_call: TRBD1
v_call: TRBV7-2
cdr3_aa: CASSLQGAVGELFF
cdr3_nt: TGTGCCAGCAGCTTACAGGGGGCGGTCGGGGAGCTGTTTTTT